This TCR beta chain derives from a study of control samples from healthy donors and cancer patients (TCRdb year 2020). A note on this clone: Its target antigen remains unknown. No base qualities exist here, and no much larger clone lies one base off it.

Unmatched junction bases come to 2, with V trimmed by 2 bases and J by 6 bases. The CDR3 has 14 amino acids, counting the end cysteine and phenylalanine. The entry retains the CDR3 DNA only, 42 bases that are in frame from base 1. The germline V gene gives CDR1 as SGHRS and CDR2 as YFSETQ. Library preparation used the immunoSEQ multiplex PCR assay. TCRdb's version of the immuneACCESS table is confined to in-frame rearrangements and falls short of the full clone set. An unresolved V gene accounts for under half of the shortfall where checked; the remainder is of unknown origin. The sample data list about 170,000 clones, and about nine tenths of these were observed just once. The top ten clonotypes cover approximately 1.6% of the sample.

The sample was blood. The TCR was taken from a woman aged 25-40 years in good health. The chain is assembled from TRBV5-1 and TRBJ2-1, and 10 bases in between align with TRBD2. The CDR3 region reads CASSFSGGVNEQFF. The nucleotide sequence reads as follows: TGCGCCAGCAGCTTCAGCGGGGGGGTCAATGAGCAGTTCTTC.